The rows below give T cell receptor beta chains drawn from one sample of a study of shared clonotypes between healthy human individuals. The repertoire was sequenced with immunoSEQ multiplex PCR; TCRdb's copy has only in-frame clones and lacks some. This sample has roughly 2.6 million clones, with about 92% found just once. The material sequenced was naive CD4+ T cells sorted from blood. These TCRs come from a man aged 18-30 years in good health. Both conserved end residues are part of each CDR3. Fields, in order: clone size, V gene, J gene, CDR3 protein. Clone size, where shown, is once, few, many, or a class for clones that have expanded.

abundance: .; v_gene: TRBV19; j_gene: TRBJ2-3; CDR3aa: CASSLRSTRADTQYF
abundance: .; v_gene: TRBV10-1; j_gene: TRBJ1-6; CDR3aa: CASSGTDSWSPLHF
abundance: once; v_gene: TRBV5-4; j_gene: TRBJ1-3; CDR3aa: CASSLFSGGGNTIYF
abundance: .; v_gene: TRBV19; j_gene: TRBJ2-1; CDR3aa: CASTMGRRGVNEQFF
abundance: once; v_gene: TRBV5-1; j_gene: TRBJ2-7; CDR3aa: CASSAQGAFYEQYF
abundance: .; v_gene: TRBV7-9; j_gene: TRBJ1-3; CDR3aa: CATRSGTGLPGNTIYF
abundance: .; v_gene: TRBV7-2; j_gene: TRBJ1-1; CDR3aa: CASSDSTGIGEAFF
abundance: .; v_gene: TRBV7-9; j_gene: TRBJ1-2; CDR3aa: CASSSRVSIGYTF
abundance: .; v_gene: TRBV4-1; j_gene: TRBJ1-4; CDR3aa: CASSQAHGLGKYSEKLFF
abundance: .; v_gene: TRBV10-3; j_gene: TRBJ2-6; CDR3aa: CAITETNSGANVLTF
abundance: once; v_gene: TRBV28; j_gene: TRBJ1-2; CDR3aa: CASSSPSTGYTF
abundance: .; v_gene: TRBV29-1; j_gene: TRBJ2-5; CDR3aa: CSVGGLLPRGAQYF
abundance: .; v_gene: TRBV2; j_gene: TRBJ2-5; CDR3aa: CASTGTSGSPSETQYF
abundance: .; v_gene: TRBV19; j_gene: TRBJ1-5; CDR3aa: CASTLIPGDQPQHF
abundance: .; v_gene: TRBV28; j_gene: TRBJ1-2; CDR3aa: CASRAGTGGPGGYTF
abundance: once; v_gene: TRBV11-2; j_gene: TRBJ1-5; CDR3aa: CASSLERDAPLENQPQHF
abundance: .; v_gene: TRBV5-4; j_gene: TRBJ1-6; CDR3aa: CASSLGPDRIYNSPLHF
abundance: once; v_gene: TRBV18; j_gene: TRBJ2-7; CDR3aa: CASSPGATDYEQYF
abundance: .; v_gene: TRBV2; j_gene: TRBJ2-1; CDR3aa: CASSEKQGRYNEQFF
abundance: .; v_gene: TRBV5-1; j_gene: TRBJ2-7; CDR3aa: CASSLVLGGSYEQYF
abundance: .; v_gene: TRBV4-1; j_gene: TRBJ2-3; CDR3aa: CASSQVLPTDTQYF
abundance: .; v_gene: TRBV6-1; j_gene: TRBJ2-1; CDR3aa: CASRTYNEQFF
abundance: .; v_gene: TRBV5-4; j_gene: TRBJ1-1; CDR3aa: CASSPPRGNTEAFF
abundance: .; v_gene: TRBV30; j_gene: TRBJ2-1; CDR3aa: CASTAGTSGVIPFNEQFF
abundance: .; v_gene: TRBV6-1; j_gene: TRBJ2-7; CDR3aa: CASSESGRGFDEQYF
abundance: .; v_gene: TRBV28; j_gene: TRBJ1-4; CDR3aa: CASRGPGKLHEKLFF
abundance: .; v_gene: TRBV6-4; j_gene: TRBJ2-3; CDR3aa: CASSPGDRTDTQYF